These 20 T cell receptor beta chains were sequenced from one sample in a study of blood T cell repertoires in COVID-19. The table came from immunoSEQ multiplex PCR; TCRdb's copy has only in-frame clones and leaves some out. The data contain hundreds of thousands of clones, about 91% of them singletons. The sequencing sample was made of PBMCs or T cells enriched from blood (not recorded which). The receptors come from a woman in her forties or fifties with acute COVID-19.

This chain connects TRBV2 to TRBJ2-1; 11 nucleotides line up with TRBD2. Germline V gene lookup returns CDR1 SNHLY and CDR2 FYNNEI. The CDR3 sequence is 16 residues long. Trimming cost V 6 bases and J 3 bases; bases outside gene matches: 7. CDR3 coding DNA: TGTGCCAGCAGACGCTCCGGGACTAGCGGCTACAATGAGCAGTTCTTC. This gives the protein CASRRSGTSGYNEQFF.

DNA of the CDR3: TGTGCCAGCAGCCAAGAGACTAGCGGGAGCGGGAATGAGCAGTTCTTC. It codes for CASSQETSGSGNEQFF. This chain uses TRBV4-2 with TRBJ2-1, with 12 positions matching TRBD2. The germline gives CDR1 LGHNA, CDR2 YNFKEQ. CDR3 size: 16 residues. The J segment lost 7 bases and the V segment lost 0 bases, leaving 4 bases of the junction unmatched.

The V call is TRBV4-1, the J call TRBJ2-5; TRBD1 is a possible D gene (5 bases). Germline lookup yields CDR1 MGHRA and CDR2 YSYEKL. Trimming left V 0 bases short and J 2 bases short, with 16 bases between. CDR3 length: 17 residues. CDR3 sequence reads: CASSQDRARQIQETQYF. The DNA for the CDR3 is TGCGCCAGCAGCCAAGATAGGGCCCGACAGATACAAGAGACCCAGTACTTC.

This clone was detected once. The V and J genes are TRBV7-8 and TRBJ2-3; 11 bases match TRBD2. V dropped 5 bases and J dropped 5; count of bases not matched to a gene: 3. Per the germline V gene, CDR1 is SGHVS and CDR2 is FQNEAQ. CDR3 length equals 14 residues. In nucleotides, the CDR3 is TGTGCCAGCAGCCAAGGGACTAGCGGAGATACGCAGTATTTT. It translates to CASSQGTSGDTQYF.

The chain recombines TRBV2 with TRBJ2-7; TRBD2 matches 9 bases. The CDR3 has 15 residues. V was pared by 6 bases and J by 3 bases, with 9 bases of the junction left unmatched. Germline CDR1 SNHLY, CDR2 FYNNEI. Here the CDR3 reads CASSPPGSGSYEQYF. CDR3 coding DNA: TGTGCCAGCAGCCCCCCGGGTAGCGGGAGCTACGAGCAGTACTTC.

As to this clone: Germline is not matched at one junction end, which may reflect a read error. The chain carries TRBV5-1 and TRBJ2-1; D possibly corresponds to TRBD2 (6 bases). The CDR3 runs to 14 residues. Germline CDR1 SGHRS, CDR2 YFSETQ. The CDR3 loop is CASSLGTLVNEQFF. Here the CDR3 DNA reads TGCGCCAGCAGTTTGGGGACTCTCGTCAATGAGCAGTTCTTC.

The chain combines TRBV21-1 with TRBJ1-5; the tabulated D call, TRBD1, remains unverified against the DNA. TRBV21-1 has pseudogene status. The CDR3 is 14 residues long. CDR3 DNA: TGTGCCAGCATCTTACAGGTGAGCAATCAGCCCCAGCATTTT. Its protein product is CASILQVSNQPQHF.

The CDR3 protein is CASSEREFHEQFF. The CDR3 DNA reads TGTGCCAGCAGTGAGCGGGAGTTCCATGAGCAGTTCTTC. This chain links TRBV25-1 with TRBJ2-1; 7 bases are a match to TRBD2. Germline V lookup: CDR1 MGHDK, CDR2 SYGVNS. J gave up 8 bases and V 3 bases, and 4 bases lay outside the gene matches. The CDR3 sequence is 13 residues long.

The V gene is TRBV19, the J gene TRBJ1-1; 7 bases are a match to TRBD1. CDR1 is LNHDA and CDR2 is SQIVND in the germline V gene (reference sequence). V lost 1 base to trimming and J lost 3 bases; unmatched junction nucleotides: 5. CDR3 size: 15 residues. CDR3 sequence (DNA): TGTGCCAGTAGTATAGTAGACAGGGTGGACACTGAAGCTTTCTTT. Translated, it gives CASSIVDRVDTEAFF.

CDR3 sequence (DNA): TGTGCCAGCAGAAAAGACAGCCAGCCCCAGCATTTT. Translation gives CASRKDSQPQHF. V usage is TRBV2 and J usage is TRBJ1-5, with D tentatively TRBD1 (5 bases). Germline-derived CDR1 and CDR2 are SNHLY and FYNNEI. Between the trimmed V and J ends, which lost 6 bases and 7 bases, there was a span of 10 bases. The CDR3 spans 12 residues.

The CDR3: CATSAGYGNQPQHF. The CDR3 DNA is TGTGCCACCAGTGCAGGGTATGGTAATCAGCCCCAGCATTTT. V gene TRBV24-1 combines with J gene TRBJ1-5, with D maybe TRBD1 (5 bases). The CDR3 sequence is 14 residues long. Germline V gene lookup returns CDR1 KGHDR and CDR2 SFDVKD. Trimming cost V 5 bases and J 4 bases, with 11 bases left between them.

The chain recombines TRBV6-5 with TRBJ2-7; tentative D call: TRBD1 (5 bases). The CDR3 has 13 residues. V lost 0 bases and J 5 bases, leaving 8 bases between the germline ends. Germline V CDR1 and CDR2: MNHEY, SVGAGI. The CDR3 DNA reads as TGTGCCAGCAGTTACTCGGCAGGGAACGAGCAGTACTTC. Protein sequence: CASSYSAGNEQYF.

This sequence joins TRBV27 and TRBJ1-5; D may be TRBD1 (5 bases). V lost 5 bases, J lost 2 bases, and 7 bases lay in between. There are 13 residues in the CDR3. Germline CDR1 reads MNHEY; CDR2 reads SMNVEV (reference sequence). The DNA of the CDR3 is TGTGCCAGCAGTGGGGCGGGCAATCAGCCCCAGCATTTT. It encodes CASSGAGNQPQHF.

The chain combines TRBV15 with TRBJ2-7, with 7 positions matching TRBD1. J lost 6 bases, V lost 3 bases, and 11 bases had no gene match. The CDR3 extends over 15 amino acids. Germline loops: CDR1 LNHNV, CDR2 YYDKDF (reference sequence). This CDR3 is CATSSRQGSRGEQYF. CDR3 in DNA: TGTGCCACCAGCAGCAGACAGGGAAGTAGGGGCGAGCAGTACTTC.

This chain links TRBV27 with TRBJ2-1, with D tentatively TRBD2 (5 bases). Germline CDR1 and CDR2: MNHEY and SMNVEV (reference sequence). Trimming left V 3 bases short and J 2 bases short, with 8 bases between. The CDR3 length is 14 residues. For the CDR3, the DNA is TGTGCCAGCAGTTTCCCCGGGACCTACAATGAGCAGTTCTTC. Amino acid sequence: CASSFPGTYNEQFF.

This sequence joins TRBV7-9 and TRBJ1-5; D not certain. The CDR3 sequence is 14 residues long. Germline CDR1 is SEHNR and CDR2 is FQNEAQ (reference sequence). V dropped 0 bases and J dropped 5 bases, with 8 bases sitting between them. CDR3 amino acids: CASSLATRDQPQHF. The CDR3 region has the DNA TGTGCCAGCAGCTTAGCAACGAGAGATCAGCCCCAGCATTTT.

This clone was picked up one time. The V and J genes are TRBV6-5 and TRBJ2-5; TRBD1 matches 8 bases. The CDR3 is 15 residues long. CDR1 and CDR2 from the germline V gene are MNHEY and SVGAGI. The V segment lost 6 bases and the J segment 5 bases; nucleotides outside the gene matches: 11. The CDR3 nucleotides are TGTGCCAGCAGCCGGGGACAGGCGGAGTTCGAGACCCAGTACTTC. Translated, it gives CASSRGQAEFETQYF.

The J gene is TRBJ2-1, the V gene TRBV9, with D perhaps TRBD2 (6 bases). This CDR3 comprises 16 residues. V lost 4 bases to trimming and J lost 0 bases, with 14 bases between them. In germline, CDR1 is SGDLS, CDR2 YYNGEE. The CDR3: CASSPRGGSSYNEQFF. The CDR3 coding sequence is TGTGCCAGCAGCCCCCGTGGGGGGAGCTCCTACAATGAGCAGTTCTTC.

Here the CDR3 DNA reads TGTGCCAGTAACGACGAATCCGGGACTAGCGGGACAGATACGCAGTATTTT. This translates into CASNDESGTSGTDTQYF. J is TRBJ2-3 and V is TRBV19; 12 nucleotides line up with TRBD2. Per germline, CDR1 LNHDA and CDR2 SQIVND (reference sequence). This CDR3 is 17 amino acids long. V lost 7 bases, J lost 3 bases, and 11 bases stayed unmatched.

The V and J genes are TRBV27 and TRBJ2-7, with TRBD1 matching over 8 bases. The CDR3 contains 15 residues. Germline CDR1 and CDR2: MNHEY and SMNVEV (reference sequence). The trim removed 3 bases at V and 6 bases at J, leaving 10 bases unmatched. CDR3 protein: CASSFRTGWLGEQYF. The CDR3 coding sequence is TGTGCCAGCAGTTTCCGGACAGGGTGGTTGGGCGAGCAGTACTTC.